This TCR beta chain emerged from a study of blood T cells in healthy people across ages. The wider study: Template switching retrieved approximately one barcoded beta molecule for each two T cells. Study-wide findings and caveats: The unknown donor CMV status may have confounded expanded clonotype changes.

The CDR3 is 18 amino acids. The V gene's germline CDR1 is LGHNA and CDR2 YNFKEQ. Total RNA, at least 6 micrograms per sample, came from PBMCs. A note on this clonotype: Its specificity is unknown. The junction and the germline gene differ at one end; a read error may be behind it.

Primers used in a second PCR of roughly 6 to 11 cycles were a sample-barcoded 5' primer and a J-beta primer mix. A tag from a template-switch adaptor with 12 random nucleotides marked each cDNA molecule. TCRdb reanalysed the 5' RACE reads using MiXCR and keeps one entry per CDR3 protein. The sample carries 1.5 million to 2 million distinct CDR3 sequences, just under 50% recorded once. The receptor comes from a woman aged 40 to 55 in good health. The sequenced material came from blood. The rearrangement uses TRBV4-2 and TRBJ2-7; TRBD2 agrees at 10 bases. Gene TRBJ2-5 matches the end of the DNA better, so the J call may be wrong. CDR3 nucleotides: TGTACCAGCAGCCAATATGGTCAAAGCGGGGGGGCCGGGGAGACCCAGTACTTC. It yields the protein CTSSQYGQSGGAGETQYF.